A selection of T cell receptor beta chains follows, all from one sample in a study of blood T cells in healthy people across ages. TCRdb reprocessed the 5' RACE reads with MiXCR, giving one entry per CDR3 protein. Of about 1.6 million distinct CDR3 sequences detected, roughly 32% appear once; the ten largest clones hold about 10%. Sequences were obtained from blood. These receptors all stem from a young woman in good health. The CDR3 runs from the conserved cysteine through the conserved F or W. A D gene is named only where the DNA matches it firmly. Some rows have no size entry. The others give once, few or many, or a class for an expanded clone.

TRBJ2-7 | - | TRBV20-1 | TRBD1 | TGCAGTGCTTCGGACAGGGCAACCCCCTACGAGCAGTACTTC | CSASDRATPYEQYF
TRBJ1-1 | - | TRBV20-1 | - | TGCAGTGCTAGAGCGAGGACGGACCAGAACACTGAAGCTTTCTTT | CSARARTDQNTEAFF
TRBJ2-1 | many | TRBV7-3 | TRBD1 | TGTGCCAGCAGCCCGGACAGGGGGAGGAATGAGCAGTTCTTC | CASSPDRGRNEQFF
TRBJ2-5 | few | TRBV18 | - | TGTGCCAGCTCACCACCTGGAAGGGAGGAGACCCAGTACTTC | CASSPPGREETQYF
TRBJ1-5 | few | TRBV29-1 | - | TGCAGCGCCGCAGAGGGCAATAGCAATCAGCCCCAGCATTTT | CSAAEGNSNQPQHF
TRBJ1-6 | - | TRBV28 | TRBD1 | TGTGCCAGCAGGACGACAGGGGGTAATTCACCCCTCCACTTT | CASRTTGGNSPLHF
TRBJ2-3 | few | TRBV4-1 | - | TGCGCCAGCAGCCAAATGGGGATCACGCAGTATTTT | CASSQMGITQYF
TRBJ2-5 | many | TRBV4-2 | - | TGTGCCAGCAGCCAAGAACGGGTGGGGACCCAGTACTTC | CASSQERVGTQYF
TRBJ2-7 | few | TRBV21-1 | - | TGTGCCAGCAGCAAACGGCAGGGGACCGGCCTAGGCTACGAGCAGTACTTC | CASSKRQGTGLGYEQYF
TRBJ1-2 | many | TRBV20-1 | - | TGCAGTGCTAACGGGGCGTATGGCTACACCTTC | CSANGAYGYTF
TRBJ2-3 | - | TRBV5-1 | - | TGCGCCAGCAGCCTAGAAACCCCTCGAGATACGCAGTATTTT | CASSLETPRDTQYF
TRBJ1-1 | - | TRBV27 | - | TGTGCCAGCAGTTTACGGCGGTACACTGAAGCTTTCTTT | CASSLRRYTEAFF
TRBJ2-7 | - | TRBV27 | TRBD2 | TGTGCCAACAGTCCCGGGCTAGCGGGGACCTACGAGCAGTACTTC | CANSPGLAGTYEQYF
TRBJ2-1 | - | TRBV7-9 | - | TGTGCCAGCAGCCCCCTCTTGAGTGAGCAGTTCTTC | CASSPLLSEQFF
TRBJ1-5 | many | TRBV27 | TRBD1 | TGTGCCAGCAGTGAGTTACAGACAGGGACGTCCGGGGGCAATCAGCCCCAGCATTTT | CASSELQTGTSGGNQPQHF
TRBJ1-1 | - | TRBV27 | TRBD1 | TGTGCCAGCAGTTTTCAACCTTACAGGGGAGCCAACACTGAAGCTTTCTTT | CASSFQPYRGANTEAFF
TRBJ2-7 | few | TRBV20-1 | TRBD2 | TGCAGTGGGACTAGCGGGAAGGCCGAGCAGTACTTC | CSGTSGKAEQYF
TRBJ2-1 | few | TRBV5-1 | - | TGCGCCAGCAGCGGATTTGAAGGGAATGAGCAGTTCTTC | CASSGFEGNEQFF
TRBJ2-3 | few | TRBV15 | - | TGTGCCACCAGCAGAGATGGATGGGATACGCAGTATTTT | CATSRDGWDTQYF
TRBJ1-4 | - | TRBV5-1 | TRBD1 | TGCGCCAGCAGCCCAAACAGGGGTGAAAAACTGTTTTTT | CASSPNRGEKLFF
TRBJ2-3 | - | TRBV18 | - | TGTGCCAGCTCACCACGGAACGGTCCACAGTATTTT | CASSPRNGPQYF
TRBJ1-1 | - | TRBV5-1 | - | TGCGCCAGCAGCTGGGGGGCTTCCAAGGGGTTGACTGAAGCTTTCTTT | CASSWGASKGLTEAFF
TRBJ2-3 | few | TRBV7-9 | - | TGTGCCAGCAGCTTAGTGCGGGGCTCAGTTGATACGCAGTATTTT | CASSLVRGSVDTQYF
TRBJ2-1 | - | TRBV10-3 | TRBD1 | TGTGCCATCACCGGGACAGGGTACAATGAGCAGTTCTTC | CAITGTGYNEQFF
TRBJ2-5 | few | TRBV6-5 | - | TGTGCCAGCAGTTACGCTAGCCAAGAGACCCAGTACTTC | CASSYASQETQYF
TRBJ2-3 | - | TRBV2 | - | TGTGCCAGCAGGGTCCGACCAGCACTAAGCACAGATACGCAGTATTTT | CASRVRPALSTDTQYF
TRBJ2-1 | few | TRBV10-3 | - | TGTGCCATCAGTGAGAGCTACGGGGTCGCTGAGCAGTTCTTC | CAISESYGVAEQFF
TRBJ1-2 | - | TRBV19 | - | TGTGCCAGTAGTATAGAGGGTATCGCTAGTGGCTACACCTTC | CASSIEGIASGYTF
TRBJ2-2 | few | TRBV4-2 | - | TGTGCCAGCAGCCCATCGGGGGCTGGGGGGGAGCTGTTTTTT | CASSPSGAGGELFF
TRBJ2-2 | - | TRBV5-1 | - | TGCGCCAGCAGCGGTCCCCAAGGAGACACCGGGGAGCTGTTTTTT | CASSGPQGDTGELFF
TRBJ1-5 | few | TRBV7-2 | - | TGTGCCAGCAGCCCGGCCCATCAGCCCCAGCATTTT | CASSPAHQPQHF
TRBJ2-3 | many | TRBV29-1 | - | TGCAGCGCCAGGGTTGACGCAGATACGCAGTATTTT | CSARVDADTQYF
TRBJ2-7 | few | TRBV7-9 | - | TGTGCCAGCAGCTTTTGGGAAGACTCCTACGAGCAGTACTTC | CASSFWEDSYEQYF
TRBJ2-1 | - | TRBV7-2 | - | TGTGCCAGCAGCTTAGCAGGGGCCGGAGTGCATTACAATGAGCAGTTCTTC | CASSLAGAGVHYNEQFF
TRBJ2-7 | - | TRBV7-9 | - | TGTGCCAGCAGCCCCAGGGGGAGGTGGGCCTACGAGCAGTACTTC | CASSPRGRWAYEQYF
TRBJ2-1 | - | TRBV28 | - | TGTGCCAGCAGTTTACGTCCACGAAGGAACCACAATGAGCAGTTCTTC | CASSLRPRRNHNEQFF
TRBJ2-1 | few | TRBV14 | TRBD1 | TGTGCCAGCAGCCACCTTGGACAGGGTAGAGTTGAGCAGTTCTTC | CASSHLGQGRVEQFF
TRBJ2-7 | - | TRBV3-1 | - | TGTGCCAGCAGCCACGGGGCCCGGGGGTACGAGCAGTACTTC | CASSHGARGYEQYF
TRBJ1-5 | few | TRBV20-1 | - | TGCAGTGCTAGAGATCACAAACCCCATCAGCCCCAGCATTTT | CSARDHKPHQPQHF
TRBJ2-1 | - | TRBV20-1 | TRBD2 | TGCAGTGGGAGAGGCTTCGGGAGGCCCGGCGAGCAGTTCTTC | CSGRGFGRPGEQFF
TRBJ2-3 | few | TRBV2 | TRBD2 | TGTGCCAGCAGGCCCACCCTAGCGGGGGTTACAGATACGCAGTATTTT | CASRPTLAGVTDTQYF
TRBJ2-7 | few | TRBV20-1 | - | TGCAGTGCCCTAAAGGTCGGACAGAACTCCTACGAGCAGTACTTC | CSALKVGQNSYEQYF